Below, 30 T cell receptor beta chains from the same sample are listed, as sequenced in a study of tumor-infiltrating lymphocytes in primary liver carcinoma. TCR beta cDNA came from roughly 450 ng total RNA, primed with a constant-region primer. Three nested multiplex PCR rounds of slightly modified ARM-PCR generated TCR beta libraries. A C-beta reverse primer was combined with TRBV1-TRBV30 forward primers in the first two PCR rounds, and each round had around 11 cycles. From the multiplex PCR reads, TCRdb called clonotypes with MiXCR, one entry per CDR3 protein. This table holds fewer than 350,000 distinct CDR3 sequences, 65% found once. The researchers obtained blood RNA from unsorted whole blood and also extracted germline DNA. What was sequenced was peripheral blood. Receptor source: a man in his forties with primary liver carcinoma and hepatitis B virus infection.

This clonotype occurred many times. The chain uses TRBV12-3 or TRBV12-4 and TRBJ2-5, with 8 bases fitting TRBD2. CDR3 length equals 13 residues. The ends lost 8 bases at V and 5 bases at J; junction bases unmatched: 7. As DNA, the CDR3 is TGTGCCAGCGGATCGGGGGGGACGGAGACCCAGTACTTC. This gives the protein CASGSGGTETQYF.

The chain combines TRBV18 with TRBJ1-2, with a tentative D call TRBD1 (6 bases). The CDR3 is 14 amino acids. Trimming stripped 2 bases from V and 6 bases from J, with 13 bases between. The V gene's germline CDR1 is KGHSH and CDR2 LQKENI. The CDR3 spells CASSPGGLVDGYTF. The CDR3 bases are TGTGCCAGCTCACCAGGGGGCCTAGTAGATGGCTACACCTTC.

As to this clonotype: A much bigger clone sits one base away, suggesting this may be a read error. The gene calls are TRBV6-6 and TRBJ1-2; D is ambiguous. V was trimmed by 10 bases and J by 6 bases, leaving 15 bases between them. Germline V lookup: CDR1 MNHNY, CDR2 SVGAGI (reference sequence). CDR3 size: 12 residues. CDR3 protein: CANTLSGNGYTF. The CDR3 region has the DNA TGTGCCAACACCCTTTCGGGGAATGGCTACACCTTC.

The rearrangement joins TRBV7-8 to TRBJ1-2, with D perhaps matching TRBD1 (5 bases). The V end was cut by 7 bases, the J end by 3 bases, with 12 bases between. The length of the CDR3 is 13 residues. From germline, CDR1 is SGHVS and CDR2 FQNEAQ. CDR3: CASTWGGDYGYTF. Here the CDR3 DNA reads TGTGCCAGCACTTGGGGAGGGGACTATGGCTACACCTTC.

Concerning this clonotype itself: A much larger clone differs by one base, so this may be a read error. The chain links TRBV10-3 to TRBJ1-2, with 10 bases aligning to TRBD1. The CDR3 is 15 residues long. The V and J ends lost 5 bases and 3 bases, in that order; junction bases with no gene match: 6. The germline V gene encodes CDR1 ENHRY and CDR2 SYGVKD. The CDR3 loop reads CAISPGQGRDYGYTF. The CDR3 DNA is TGTGCCATCAGTCCGGGACAGGGGAGAGACTATGGCTACACCTTC.

In regard to this clonotype: The junction departs from germline at one end; a sequencing error may be responsible. The V and J genes are TRBV28 and TRBJ1-2, with D perhaps TRBD1 (6 bases). The CDR3 length is 13 residues. Germline V gene lookup returns CDR1 MDHEN and CDR2 SYDVKM. CDR3 nucleotide sequence: TGTGACAGCAGTTCAGTAACAGGAACAGGGTACACCTTC. Translating it yields CDSSSVTGTGYTF.

The chain uses TRBV30 and TRBJ2-6, with TRBD1 as a possible D gene (5 bases). V was pared by 3 bases and J by 12 bases, with 15 bases between. The CDR3 totals 13 residues. CDR1 GTSNPN and CDR2 SVGIG come from the germline V gene (reference sequence). The CDR3 spells CAWSGPWGSVLTF. The CDR3 DNA follows: TGTGCCTGGAGCGGCCCTTGGGGCAGCGTCCTGACTTTC.

The chain has TRBV11-2 and TRBJ2-7; D is unresolved. Per the germline V gene, CDR1 is SGHAT and CDR2 is FQNNGV. CDR3 length: 15 residues. Trimming took off 5 bases at V and 7 bases at J, with 21 bases between the two ends. In DNA, the CDR3 is TGTGCCAGCAGCCGGGCCGGAACGCTAGAATATGAGCAGTACTTC. This gives the protein CASSRAGTLEYEQYF.

This clonotype was counted once. One end of the junction varies from germline; a read error may be responsible. This chain connects TRBV12-3 or TRBV12-4 to TRBJ2-5; D gene ambiguous. This CDR3 contains 15 residues. The CDR3 nucleotides read TGTGCCAGCAGTCCCCGGACCGCGGCTCAAGGGACCCAGTACTTC. Its protein product is CASSPRTAAQGTQYF.

Details on this clonotype: This may be a read error: a much more frequent sequence differs by one nucleotide. DNA of the CDR3: TGCAGCGCTGACTACGGGGATTATGGCTACACCTTC. This codes for CSADYGDYGYTF. The J gene is TRBJ1-2, the V gene TRBV29-1; D uncertain. Germline V gene lookup returns CDR1 SQVTM and CDR2 ANQGSEA. V lost 7 bases to trimming and J lost 5 bases, with 14 bases between them. This CDR3 has 12 residues.

This clonotype has just a few counts. A much larger clone differs from this one at a single base, so this may be a read error. The chain carries TRBV6-1 and TRBJ2-5, with D maybe TRBD2 (5 bases). This CDR3 contains 13 residues. With 1 base removed from V and 6 bases from J, the gap between germline ends came to 9 bases. Germline V gene sequence: CDR1 MNHNS, CDR2 SASEGT. The CDR3 DNA reads TGTGCCAGCAGTGAAGGGAGGACCCAGACCCAGTACTTC. It is translated as CASSEGRTQTQYF.

The chain joins TRBV6-1 to TRBJ1-1, with a tentative D call TRBD1 (5 bases). Germline V CDR1 and CDR2: MNHNS, SASEGT. Trimming stripped 2 bases from V and 2 bases from J, with 12 bases between. CDR3 length: 15 amino acids. As DNA, the CDR3 is TGTGCCAGCAGTGAACGCTGGGACCTTAACACTGAAGCTTTCTTT. Encoded protein: CASSERWDLNTEAFF.

This clonotype was seen at least ten times. DNA of the CDR3: TGCAGCGTTGACCGCTCGGGGCAGGGCTATGGCTACACCTTC. Amino acid sequence: CSVDRSGQGYGYTF. The chain employs TRBV29-1 and TRBJ1-2, with D possibly matching TRBD1 (5 bases). Trimming removed 3 bases from V and 4 bases from J, with 15 bases in between. Germline CDR1 reads SQVTM; CDR2 reads ANQGSEA. The length of the CDR3 is 14 residues.

The rearrangement joins TRBV5-4 to TRBJ2-7; D unclear. V was shortened by 4 bases and J by 1 base, with 12 bases between the two germline ends. CDR1 is SGHNT and CDR2 is YYREEE in the germline V gene (reference sequence). CDR3 size: 14 residues. The CDR3 sequence: CASSLISSSYEQYF. CDR3 nucleotide sequence: TGTGCCAGCAGCCTGATTAGCAGTTCCTACGAGCAGTACTTC.

This chain joins TRBV27 and TRBJ1-1, with D possibly being TRBD1 (6 bases). CDR3 length: 14 amino acids. CDR1 and CDR2 (germline): MNHEY, SMNVEV (reference sequence). V shed 1 base and J shed 4 bases, with 10 bases lying between them. This CDR3 is CASSLYRGGTEAFF. CDR3 DNA sequence: TGTGCCAGCAGTTTATATAGGGGGGGCACTGAAGCTTTCTTT.

Details on this clonotype: This may be a read error, as it is one base from a much larger clone. The V call is TRBV4-2, the J call TRBJ2-3; D possibly corresponds to TRBD2 (5 bases). Looked up from germline, CDR1 is LGHNA and CDR2 is YNFKEQ. The CDR3 has 16 amino acids. V was clipped by 1 base and J by 0 bases, with 11 bases between them. The CDR3 reads CASSQGAQRSTDTQYF. CDR3 bases: TGTGCCAGCAGCCAAGGAGCACAGCGGAGCACAGATACGCAGTATTTT.

This clonotype came up once. A much larger clone sits a single nucleotide away, making a read error possible. Lacking the conserved final phenylalanine or tryptophan, this CDR3 likely reflects a read error. V and J are TRBV12-3 or TRBV12-4 and TRBJ2-7; possible D gene TRBD2, 6 bases. Trimming pared 3 bases from V and 5 bases from J, leaving 8 bases between. The CDR3 is made up of 12 amino acids. The CDR3 DNA reads as TGTGCCAGCAGTTTGACTAGAGACGAGCAGTACTAC. Translated, it gives CASSLTRDEQYY.

Worth noting for this clonotype: Given the absence of the conserved phenylalanine or tryptophan at the CDR3 end, a read error is likely. The V call is TRBV5-1, the J call TRBJ1-1; a possible D gene is TRBD1 (5 bases). Trimming took off 5 bases at V and 1 base at J, with 12 bases between the two ends. The germline V gene encodes CDR1 SGHRS and CDR2 YFSETQ. This CDR3 region has 14 residues. In nucleotides, the CDR3 is TGCGCCAGCAGAGAGGGGTCGGCGAACACTGAAGCTTTCCTT. Its translation is CASREGSANTEAFL.

V gene TRBV4-1 combines with J gene TRBJ2-3; TRBD1 matches at 7 bases. The germline V gene encodes CDR1 MGHRA and CDR2 YSYEKL. The V and J ends lost 0 bases and 3 bases, in that order; junction bases with no gene match: 6. The CDR3 totals 16 residues. The CDR3: CASSQDAGGRTDTQYF. DNA for the CDR3: TGCGCCAGCAGCCAAGATGCAGGGGGTCGGACAGATACGCAGTATTTT.

Note on this clonotype: A clone one base away is much larger, so this may be a read error. The chain employs TRBV6-6 and TRBJ1-1, with 9 bases that match TRBD1. Germline lookup yields CDR1 MNHNY and CDR2 SVGAGI (reference sequence). V shed 5 bases and J 4 bases; nucleotides not matched to a gene: 8. The CDR3 runs to 15 residues. CDR3 nucleotides: TGTGCCAGCAGTCTCGCCTCGACAGGGGGCACTGAAGCTTTCTTT. Translated, it gives CASSLASTGGTEAFF.

This clonotype was seen repeatedly, ten times or more. This chain links TRBV12-3 or TRBV12-4 with TRBJ2-1, with TRBD2 matching 10 bases. This CDR3 region has 15 residues. J was trimmed by 8 bases and V by 3 bases; bases with no gene match: 7. CDR3 DNA sequence: TGTGCCAGCAGTTTGTCGCTAGCGGGAGAGGATGAGCAGTTCTTC. Its protein is CASSLSLAGEDEQFF.

A note on this clonotype: A much larger clone is a single base away; this may be a read error. V is TRBV6-6 and J is TRBJ2-1, with D possibly TRBD2 on 5 matching bases. This CDR3 comprises 13 residues. Germline V gene sequence: CDR1 MNHNY, CDR2 SVGAGI (reference sequence). CDR3: CASNPQRDNELFF. The DNA for the CDR3 is TGTGCCAGCAACCCTCAACGGGATAATGAGCTGTTCTTC.

A word on this clonotype: A much more abundant neighbour one base away suggests this may be a read error. V gene TRBV4-1 combines with J gene TRBJ1-1; D remains ambiguous. The CDR3 runs 13 residues. V gave up 4 bases and J gave up 1 base, with 7 bases separating them. CDR1 and CDR2 (germline): MGHRA, YSYEKL. CDR3 bases: TGCGCCAGCAGCCGAGAGGCGAACACTGAAGCTTTCTTT. It yields the protein CASSREANTEAFF.

This clonotype appeared a single time. This rearrangement joins TRBV11-3 to TRBJ2-7; D possibly corresponds to TRBD1 (6 bases). V was trimmed by 9 bases and J by 5 bases, leaving 17 bases between them. CDR1 SGHNT and CDR2 YENEEA come from the germline V gene. This CDR3 spans 13 amino acids. The CDR3 region is CASGKEQGHEQYF. CDR3 sequence (DNA): TGTGCCAGTGGCAAAGAACAGGGCCACGAGCAGTACTTC.

Comment on this clonotype: The missing conserved phenylalanine or tryptophan at the end of this CDR3 makes a read error likely. The DNA is omitted, as the CDR3 cannot be located on it reliably, and the CDR3 follows TCRdb's listing. CDR3 loop: CASSPNVGGESNQPRHL. This chain joins TRBV6-5 and TRBJ1-5; the D segment call TRBD1 is taken from the table without a DNA check. Including both end residues, the CDR3 is 17 amino acids long. Germline assignment: CDR1 MNHEY and CDR2 SVGAGI.

With regard to this clonotype: Being one base from a much bigger clone, this may be a read error. The CDR3 ends on some other residue instead of the conserved phenylalanine or tryptophan, so this is likely a read error. V usage is TRBV4-1 and J usage is TRBJ2-1; D gene unclear. The CDR3 runs 14 residues. Trimming pared 4 bases from V and 8 bases from J, leaving 15 bases between. Germline CDR1 is MGHRA and CDR2 is YSYEKL. This chain's CDR3 is CASSPPASVDEQFL. CDR3 DNA sequence: TGCGCCAGCAGCCCTCCGGCGAGTGTCGATGAGCAGTTCTTA.

Turning to this clonotype: It may be a read error: a sequence one base away is much more abundant. The chain recombines TRBV29-1 with TRBJ2-7; 9 nucleotides line up with TRBD1. The CDR3 totals 13 residues. The germline V gene encodes CDR1 SQVTM and CDR2 ANQGSEA. DNA of the CDR3: TGCAGCGCTGGACAGGGGCAGACCTACGAGCAGCACTTC. This codes for CSAGQGQTYEQHF.

Details on this clonotype: A single base separates this from a much larger clone, so it may be a read error. This chain links TRBV6-5 with TRBJ2-1, with D possibly being TRBD2 (5 bases). CDR1 is MNHEY and CDR2 is SVGAGI in the germline V gene. V was trimmed by 6 bases and J by 0 bases, leaving 15 bases between them. The CDR3 contains 16 residues. CDR3 sequence reads: CASSPFSASSYNEQFF. Written as DNA, the CDR3 is TGTGCCAGCAGCCCGTTTAGCGCGAGCTCCTACAATGAGCAGTTCTTC.

J is TRBJ2-5 and V is TRBV24-1; D gene uncertain. The CDR3 extends over 14 amino acids. V was pared by 5 bases and J by 4 bases, with 13 bases between. Germline loops: CDR1 KGHDR, CDR2 SFDVKD. The CDR3 protein is CATSGVAGAETQYF. CDR3 DNA sequence: TGTGCCACCAGTGGCGTGGCAGGAGCAGAGACCCAGTACTTC.

Comment on this clonotype: This may arise from a read error, as a much more abundant clone is one base away. The V and J genes are TRBV6-1 and TRBJ2-2; D is unclear. The CDR3 sequence is 14 residues long. Trimming took 1 base from V and 6 from J, leaving 9 bases between them. Looked up from germline, CDR1 is MNHNS and CDR2 is SASEGT. The DNA for the CDR3 is TGTGCCAGCAGTGAAGGACCCGTCGCCGGGGAGCTGTTTTTT. It translates to CASSEGPVAGELFF.